A selection of T cell receptor beta chains follows, all from one sample in a study of shared clonotypes between healthy human individuals. TCRdb's table, derived via immunoSEQ multiplex PCR, lists solely in-frame clones and lacks some. Of about 680,000 clones listed, approximately 90% are singletons. The sequencing sample was made of naive CD8+ T cells sorted from blood. Receptors were obtained from a man in his thirties or forties in good health. Both conserved end residues are part of each CDR3. Fields, in order: D gene, clone size, V gene, J gene, CDR3 length, CDR3 protein, CDR3 DNA. The D gene is left open where the match is weak. Clone size is stated in some rows and not others, as once, few, many or a class when expanded.

TRBD1	NA	TRBV6-6	TRBJ2-7	16	CASSYSTGGSSYEQYF	TGTGCCAGCAGTTACTCGACAGGGGGAAGCTCCTACGAGCAGTACTTC
NA	NA	TRBV29-1	TRBJ1-4	14	CSVDAGADNEKLFF	TGCAGCGTTGACGCAGGGGCGGACAATGAAAAACTGTTTTTT
NA	NA	TRBV11-2	TRBJ1-1	14	CASSLGGFNTEAFF	TGTGCCAGCAGCCTAGGGGGTTTCAACACTGAAGCTTTCTTT
NA	NA	TRBV2	TRBJ1-2	11	CASNHDYGYTF	TGTGCCAGCAATCATGACTATGGCTACACCTTC
NA	NA	TRBV14	TRBJ2-7	18	CASSQERSVGVPSYEQYF	TGTGCCAGCAGCCAAGAAAGATCGGTGGGGGTACCCTCCTACGAGCAGTACTTC
NA	few	TRBV7-9	TRBJ2-7	12	CASSLSPYEQYF	TGTGCCAGCAGCTTAAGCCCCTACGAGCAGTACTTC
TRBD2	once	TRBV10-3	TRBJ2-5	12	CATAGGTLAQYF	TGTGCCACGGCGGGAGGGACCTTGGCCCAGTACTTC
TRBD2	NA	TRBV30	TRBJ2-1	14	CAWLIAGGPMLQFF	TGTGCCTGGCTCATAGCGGGAGGGCCAATGCTGCAGTTCTTC
TRBD1	NA	TRBV4-3	TRBJ2-2	15	CASSRGQTSTGELFF	TGCGCCAGCAGCCGGGGACAGACAAGCACCGGGGAGCTGTTTTTT
NA	NA	TRBV11-3	TRBJ1-1	16	CASSHREVGRNTEAFF	TGTGCCAGCAGCCATCGGGAGGTAGGGAGGAACACTGAAGCTTTCTTT
NA	once	TRBV10-2	TRBJ2-2	12	CASSLGSGELFF	TGCGCCAGCAGTCTAGGGTCCGGGGAGCTGTTTTTT
NA	once	TRBV28	TRBJ2-3	17	CASSLTPAGTFTDTQYF	TGTGCCAGCAGTTTAACCCCGGCGGGAACTTTCACAGATACGCAGTATTTT
NA	NA	TRBV7-9	TRBJ2-7	14	CASSSDTESYEQYF	TGTGCCAGCAGCTCAGACACCGAAAGCTACGAGCAGTACTTC
TRBD1	NA	TRBV6-5	TRBJ2-7	13	CASGQTGDHEQYF	TGTGCCAGCGGTCAGACAGGGGACCACGAGCAGTACTTC
TRBD1	NA	TRBV2	TRBJ2-5	13	CASRDRGKETQYF	TGTGCCAGCAGGGACAGGGGAAAAGAGACCCAGTACTTC
TRBD2	NA	TRBV7-8	TRBJ2-1	15	CASSQTSGRTNEQFF	TGTGCCAGCAGCCAAACTAGCGGGAGGACCAATGAGCAGTTCTTC
NA	NA	TRBV12-5	TRBJ2-3	14	CASQRGGDTDTQYF	TGTGCTAGCCAAAGAGGCGGAGACACAGATACGCAGTATTTT
NA	once	TRBV6-5	TRBJ2-5	12	CASGGVEETQYF	TGTGCCAGCGGGGGTGTGGAGGAGACCCAGTACTTC
TRBD1	NA	TRBV5-5	TRBJ1-2	14	CASSLLDMGQQYTF	TGTGCCAGCAGCTTGCTTGATATGGGACAGCAGTACACCTTC
NA	NA	TRBV28	TRBJ2-1	16	CASSLVTPSSYNEQFF	TGTGCCAGCAGTTTAGTCACACCGAGCTCCTACAATGAGCAGTTCTTC
NA	NA	TRBV7-6	TRBJ1-1	14	CASSLGTSDTEAFF	TGTGCCAGCAGCCTTGGGACATCTGACACTGAAGCTTTCTTT
TRBD1	NA	TRBV28	TRBJ1-4	17	CASSSDRQIVWREKLFF	TGTGCCAGCAGTTCGGACAGGCAAATAGTATGGCGTGAAAAACTGTTTTTT
NA	once	TRBV15	TRBJ1-2	12	CATSRGGYGYTF	TGTGCCACTTCCCGAGGTGGCTATGGCTACACCTTC
TRBD1	NA	TRBV19	TRBJ2-7	15	CASRGTGTGSYEQYF	TGTGCCAGTAGAGGGACCGGGACAGGGAGCTACGAGCAGTACTTC
NA	NA	TRBV28	TRBJ2-7	11	CASSHSYEQYF	TGTGCCAGCAGCCACTCCTACGAGCAGTACTTC
NA	NA	TRBV6-6	TRBJ2-7	15	CASSFSGVPSYEQYF	TGTGCCAGCAGTTTTTCGGGAGTCCCCTCCTACGAGCAGTACTTC
TRBD1	NA	TRBV15	TRBJ1-1	14	CATSFPGTGKEAFF	TGTGCCACCAGCTTCCCCGGGACAGGGAAAGAGGCTTTCTTT
NA	NA	TRBV9	TRBJ2-2	14	CASSVRDSLGELFF	TGTGCCAGCAGCGTAAGGGACTCCCTCGGGGAGCTGTTTTTT
NA	NA	TRBV7-2	TRBJ1-4	14	CASSFGATNEKLFF	TGTGCCAGCAGCTTCGGGGCAACTAATGAAAAACTGTTTTTT
TRBD1	once	TRBV10-1	TRBJ2-5	16	CANLIHLDRERETQYF	TGCGCCAACCTCATTCACCTCGACAGGGAACGAGAGACCCAGTACTTC
NA	NA	TRBV7-2	TRBJ2-1	15	CASSLAPPSYNEQFF	TGTGCCAGCAGCTTGGCCCCTCCCTCCTACAATGAGCAGTTCTTC
NA	NA	TRBV27	TRBJ2-3	15	CASSLTVADTDTQYF	TGTGCCAGCAGTTTAACGGTAGCGGATACAGATACGCAGTATTTT
NA	NA	TRBV28	TRBJ2-5	17	CASSPLGDNYGKETQYF	TGTGCCAGCAGTCCCCTAGGGGACAACTATGGAAAAGAGACCCAGTACTTC
TRBD2	NA	TRBV10-3	TRBJ2-7	14	CATSGLAGEYEQYF	TGTGCCACTTCGGGACTAGCGGGAGAGTACGAGCAGTACTTC
NA	NA	TRBV27	TRBJ2-1	15	CASSYWDGTNNEQFF	TGTGCCAGCAGTTATTGGGACGGAACGAACAATGAGCAGTTCTTC
NA	NA	TRBV7-6	TRBJ2-7	13	CASSLALAAEQYF	TGTGCCAGCAGCTTAGCGCTGGCAGCTGAGCAGTACTTC
NA	NA	TRBV27	TRBJ2-7	12	CASSTPRGEQYF	TGTGCCAGCAGTACCCCGAGGGGAGAGCAGTACTTC
NA	NA	TRBV27	TRBJ2-1	17	CASTPLGTTSNYNEQFF	TGTGCCAGCACCCCCTTGGGAACCACTAGTAACTACAATGAGCAGTTCTTC
NA	NA	TRBV5-1	TRBJ2-3	17	CASSLGPGPGSTDTQYF	TGCGCCAGCAGCTTGGGACCGGGCCCCGGCTCTACAGATACGCAGTATTTT
TRBD2	NA	TRBV18	TRBJ2-2	24	CASSPTHYGLAGGTSHENTGELFF	TGTGCCAGCTCACCGACCCACTACGGACTAGCGGGAGGCACTAGTCACGAAAACACCGGGGAGCTGTTTTTT
NA	NA	TRBV6-1	TRBJ2-1	15	CASSEGTSSHNEQFF	TGTGCCAGCAGTGAAGGCACTAGCAGCCACAATGAGCAGTTCTTC
TRBD1	NA	TRBV29-1	TRBJ1-5	15	CSAIQGAGGNQPQHF	TGCAGCGCGATACAGGGGGCGGGTGGCAATCAGCCCCAGCATTTT